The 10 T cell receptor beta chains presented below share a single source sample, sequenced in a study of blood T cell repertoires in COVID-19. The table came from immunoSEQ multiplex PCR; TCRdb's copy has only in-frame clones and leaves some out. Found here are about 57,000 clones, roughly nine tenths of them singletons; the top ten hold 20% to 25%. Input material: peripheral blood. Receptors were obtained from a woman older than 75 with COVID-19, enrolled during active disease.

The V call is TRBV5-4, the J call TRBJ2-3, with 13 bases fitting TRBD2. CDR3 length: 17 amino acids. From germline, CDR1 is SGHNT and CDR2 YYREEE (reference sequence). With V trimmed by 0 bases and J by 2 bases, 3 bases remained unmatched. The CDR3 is CASSLEGLAGITDTQYF. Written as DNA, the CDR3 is TGTGCCAGCAGCTTGGAGGGACTAGCGGGGATCACAGATACGCAGTATTTT. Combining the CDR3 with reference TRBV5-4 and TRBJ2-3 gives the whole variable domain ETGVTQSPTHLIKTRGQQVTLRCSSQSGHNTVSWYQQALGQGPQFIFQYYREEENGRGNFPPRFSGLQFPNYSSELNVNALELDDSALYLCASSLEGLAGITDTQYFGPGTRLTVL.

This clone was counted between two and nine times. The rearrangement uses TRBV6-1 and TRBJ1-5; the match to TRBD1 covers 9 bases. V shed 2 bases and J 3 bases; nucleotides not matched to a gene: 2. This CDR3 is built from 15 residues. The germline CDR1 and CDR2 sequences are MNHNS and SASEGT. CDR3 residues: CASSENRGPNQPQHF. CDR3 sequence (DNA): TGTGCCAGCAGTGAAAACAGGGGGCCCAATCAGCCCCAGCATTTT.

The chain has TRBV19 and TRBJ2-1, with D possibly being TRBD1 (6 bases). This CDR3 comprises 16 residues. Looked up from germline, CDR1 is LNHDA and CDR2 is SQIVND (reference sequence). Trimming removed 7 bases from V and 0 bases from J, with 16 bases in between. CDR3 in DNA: TGTGCCAGTAACCAAGGGGGAGTGGGCTCCTACAATGAGCAGTTCTTC. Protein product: CASNQGGVGSYNEQFF. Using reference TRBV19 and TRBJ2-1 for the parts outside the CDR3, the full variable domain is DGGITQSPKYLFRKEGQNVTLSCEQNLNHDAMYWYRQDPGQGLRLIYYSQIVNDFQKGDIAEGYSVSREKKESFPLTVTSAQKNPTAFYLCASNQGGVGSYNEQFFGPGTRLTVL.

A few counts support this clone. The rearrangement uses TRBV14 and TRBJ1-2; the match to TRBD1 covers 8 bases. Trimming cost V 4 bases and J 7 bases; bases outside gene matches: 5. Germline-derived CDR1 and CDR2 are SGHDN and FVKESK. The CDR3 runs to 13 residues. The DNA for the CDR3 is TGTGCCAGCAGCCCCAGGGGGCGGAGTGGCTACACCTTC. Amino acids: CASSPRGRSGYTF.

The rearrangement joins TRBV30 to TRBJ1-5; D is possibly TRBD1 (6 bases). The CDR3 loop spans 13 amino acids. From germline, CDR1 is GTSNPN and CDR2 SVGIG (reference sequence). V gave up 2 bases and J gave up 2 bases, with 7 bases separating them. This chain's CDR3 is CAWSKGGNQPQHF. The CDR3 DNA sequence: TGTGCCTGGAGTAAGGGGGGCAATCAGCCCCAGCATTTT. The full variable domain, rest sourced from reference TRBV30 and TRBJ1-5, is SQTIHQWPATLVQPVGSPLSLECTVEGTSNPNLYWYRQAAGRGLQLLFYSVGIGQISSEVPQNLSASRPQDRQFILSSKKLLLSDSGFYLCAWSKGGNQPQHFGDGTRLSIL.

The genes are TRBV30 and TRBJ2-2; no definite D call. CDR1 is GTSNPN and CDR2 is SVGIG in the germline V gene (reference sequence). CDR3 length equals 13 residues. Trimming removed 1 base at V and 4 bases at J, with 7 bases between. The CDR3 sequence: CAWSGGGTGELFF. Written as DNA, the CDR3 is TGTGCCTGGAGTGGAGGTGGCACCGGGGAGCTGTTTTTT.

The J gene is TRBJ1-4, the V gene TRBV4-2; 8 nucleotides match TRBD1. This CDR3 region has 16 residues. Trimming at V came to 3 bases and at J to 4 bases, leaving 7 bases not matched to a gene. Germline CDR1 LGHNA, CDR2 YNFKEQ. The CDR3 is CASSQVDRAVNEKLFF. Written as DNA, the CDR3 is TGTGCCAGCAGCCAGGTGGACAGGGCGGTTAATGAAAAACTGTTTTTT.

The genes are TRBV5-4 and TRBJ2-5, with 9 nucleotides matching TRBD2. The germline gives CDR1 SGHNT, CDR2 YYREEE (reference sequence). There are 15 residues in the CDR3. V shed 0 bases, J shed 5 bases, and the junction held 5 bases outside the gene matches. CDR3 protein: CASSLGAGGGETQYF. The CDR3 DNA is TGTGCCAGCAGCTTGGGAGCGGGGGGAGGGGAGACCCAGTACTTC.

The CDR3 sequence: CASSLPRGQSNEQFF. CDR3 nucleotides: TGTGCCAGCAGCTTACCAAGGGGGCAGTCCAATGAGCAGTTCTTC. The rearrangement uses TRBV7-8 and TRBJ2-1, with TRBD1 identical over 7 bases. This CDR3 has 15 residues. The J segment lost 6 bases and the V segment lost 2 bases, leaving 7 bases of the junction unmatched. CDR1 SGHVS and CDR2 FQNEAQ come from the germline V gene.

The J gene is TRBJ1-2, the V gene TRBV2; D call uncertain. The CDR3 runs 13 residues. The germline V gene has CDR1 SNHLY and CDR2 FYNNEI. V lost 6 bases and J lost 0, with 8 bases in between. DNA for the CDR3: TGTGCCAGCAGAGTACAGACTAACTATGGCTACACCTTC. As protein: CASRVQTNYGYTF. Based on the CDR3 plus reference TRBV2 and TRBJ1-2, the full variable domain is EPEVTQTPSHQVTQMGQEVILRCVPISNHLYFYWYRQILGQKVEFLVSFYNNEISEKSEIFDDQFSVERPDGSNFTLKIRSTKLEDSAMYFCASRVQTNYGYTFGSGTRLTVV.